Listed here are 18 T cell receptor beta chains from one sample, sequenced in a study of blood T cell repertoires in COVID-19. Profiling relied on immunoSEQ multiplex PCR, and the TCRdb table lists in-frame clones only, not all of them. This table has 100,000 to 150,000 clones, 85% to 90% appearing once. The specimen sequenced was peripheral blood. All receptors come from a middle-aged man with active or convalescent COVID-19.

A single count supports this clone. J is TRBJ1-2 and V is TRBV29-1, with 8 bases identical to TRBD1. The germline V gene has CDR1 SQVTM and CDR2 ANQGSEA. This CDR3 contains 13 residues. The V segment lost 1 base and the J segment 6 bases; nucleotides outside the gene matches: 4. The CDR3 DNA is TGCAGCGTTGAAGCAGTACAGGGGGATGGCTACACCTTC. Translation gives CSVEAVQGDGYTF.

The chain has TRBV19 and TRBJ1-5; 8 nucleotides agree with TRBD1. After removal of 8 bases from V and 8 bases from J, the junction contained 14 bases not matched to a gene. This CDR3 spans 15 amino acids. Germline V gene lookup returns CDR1 LNHDA and CDR2 SQIVND (reference sequence). CDR3 loop: CASSGGTGGEKPQHF. The CDR3 DNA reads as TGTGCCAGTTCCGGGGGGACAGGAGGGGAAAAGCCCCAGCATTTT.

This rearrangement joins TRBV24-1 to TRBJ1-1, with D hard to call. The germline gives CDR1 KGHDR, CDR2 SFDVKD. The V end was cut by 6 bases, the J end by 2 bases, with 9 bases between. This CDR3 spans 13 amino acids. The CDR3: CATSLAANTEAFF. CDR3 nucleotide sequence: TGTGCCACCAGTTTAGCGGCTAACACTGAAGCTTTCTTT.

This clone was detected once. The chain couples TRBV7-7 to TRBJ2-1, with 11 bases fitting TRBD1. The V gene's germline CDR1 is SSHAT and CDR2 FNYEAQ (reference sequence). V was clipped by 5 bases and J by 2 bases; unmatched bases: 5. The CDR3 spans 16 residues. The CDR3 spells CASSPGTGGTYNEQFF. In DNA form, the CDR3 reads TGTGCCAGCAGCCCGGGGACAGGGGGGACCTACAATGAGCAGTTCTTC.

The gene calls are TRBV27 and TRBJ2-7; D is perhaps TRBD2 (5 bases). The germline gives CDR1 MNHEY, CDR2 SMNVEV (reference sequence). The germline V and J ends were trimmed by 5 bases and 0 bases, with 11 bases remaining between them. This CDR3 spans 14 amino acids. CDR3 region: CASSQRENSYEQYF. The CDR3 DNA is TGTGCCAGCAGTCAGAGGGAGAACTCCTACGAGCAGTACTTC.

The rearrangement joins TRBV23-1 to TRBJ2-5, with D perhaps matching TRBD1 (5 bases). TRBV23-1 is labeled an ORF, and its function is uncertain. V lost 3 bases, J lost 4 bases, and 12 bases lay in between. The CDR3 is 14 residues long. CDR3 nucleotide sequence: TGCGCCAGCAGTCAGCAGGGTGCTCGAGAGACCCAGTACTTC. Protein product: CASSQQGARETQYF.

The chain links TRBV19 to TRBJ1-2; unclear D gene. The CDR3 length is 14 residues. V lost 2 bases, J lost 5 bases, and 12 bases lay in between. Germline CDR1 and CDR2: LNHDA and SQIVND (reference sequence). CDR3 nucleotides: TGTGCCAGTAGTATACCCCCCGGGAATTATGGCTACACCTTC. Protein product: CASSIPPGNYGYTF.

The V gene is TRBV5-5, the J gene TRBJ2-7; 11 bases match TRBD2. The CDR3 runs to 15 residues. The germline V gene encodes CDR1 SGHKS and CDR2 YYEKEE (reference sequence). J was trimmed by 2 bases and V by 2 bases; bases with no gene match: 3. The CDR3 nucleotides are TGTGCCAGCAGCTTCGCTAGCGGGGGGACCTACGAGCAGTACTTC. Translated: CASSFASGGTYEQYF.

About this clone itself: The sample has other DNA sequences that encode this CDR3 too. The V call is TRBV6-5, the J call TRBJ2-5; D is perhaps TRBD1 (5 bases). Per the germline V gene, CDR1 is MNHEY and CDR2 is SVGAGI. This CDR3 is 13 amino acids long. V was clipped by 6 bases and J by 3 bases, with 11 bases between them. The CDR3 DNA reads TGTGCCAGCAGCCGCGACAGAGAAGAGACCCAGTACTTC. Its translation: CASSRDREETQYF.

J is TRBJ2-7 and V is TRBV10-1; TRBD1 is a possible D gene (5 bases). The CDR3 is 15 amino acids. Per the germline V gene, CDR1 is WNHNN and CDR2 is SYGVQD (reference sequence). V lost 0 bases to trimming and J lost 6 bases, with 15 bases between them. CDR3 nucleotide sequence: TGCGCCAGCAGTGAGTCGATTAGGGGCCTGAGCGAGCAGTACTTC. Protein: CASSESIRGLSEQYF.

The chain links TRBV13 to TRBJ1-6, with a tentative D call TRBD1 (5 bases). The V gene lost 2 bases and the J gene lost 6 bases, with 11 bases spanning the gap. Germline CDR1 and CDR2: PRHDT and FYEKMQ (reference sequence). The CDR3 totals 15 residues. In nucleotides, the CDR3 is TGTGCCAGCAGCTTACGGACAAGAAGTAATTCACCCCTCCACTTT. It yields the protein CASSLRTRSNSPLHF.

V usage is TRBV5-5 and J usage is TRBJ2-7; D may be TRBD2 (5 bases). This CDR3 region has 13 residues. The V and J ends lost 0 bases and 6 bases respectively, with 10 bases between them. Germline V lookup: CDR1 SGHKS, CDR2 YYEKEE (reference sequence). CDR3: CASSLAEGPEQYF. The CDR3 bases are TGTGCCAGCAGCTTGGCCGAGGGTCCCGAGCAGTACTTC.

This clone has a single count. This chain links TRBV6-2 or TRBV6-3 with TRBJ1-5, with 7 bases aligning to TRBD1. CDR1 is MNHEY, CDR2 SVGEGT, per germline. This CDR3 is 17 amino acids long. The junction had 6 bases not matched to a gene; V was cut back by 1 base and J by 0 bases. CDR3 DNA sequence: TGTGCCAGCAGTTACTACCGGGACAGCTATAGCAATCAGCCCCAGCATTTT. Encoded protein: CASSYYRDSYSNQPQHF.

This clone was seen only once. This rearrangement joins TRBV4-1 to TRBJ1-2, with D hard to call. V shed 1 base and J shed 5 bases, with 14 bases lying between them. The V gene's germline CDR1 is MGHRA and CDR2 YSYEKL. The CDR3 extends over 15 amino acids. The CDR3 sequence is CASSQVRSSFYGYTF. DNA for the CDR3: TGCGCCAGCAGCCAAGTGCGTAGCTCATTTTATGGCTACACCTTC.

V is TRBV2 and J is TRBJ1-3; D remains unclear. CDR3 length: 16 amino acids. Germline V gene sequence: CDR1 SNHLY, CDR2 FYNNEI. The V and J ends lost 8 bases and 3 bases respectively, with 20 bases between them. In DNA, the CDR3 is TGTGCCAGCTCCCCCTCGGGAATTCGGGTTGGAAACACCATATATTTT. This codes for CASSPSGIRVGNTIYF.

The chain links TRBV18 to TRBJ2-3, with TRBD1 as a possible D gene (6 bases). Trimming shortened V by 5 bases and J by 3 bases, and 15 bases separated the two germline ends. The CDR3 spans 15 residues. Looked up from germline, CDR1 is KGHSH and CDR2 is LQKENI. This CDR3 is CASSGSQGRTDTQYF. CDR3 DNA sequence: TGTGCCAGCTCAGGGTCACAGGGAAGAACAGATACGCAGTATTTT.

The chain couples TRBV2 to TRBJ2-5; 7 nucleotides line up with TRBD2. The CDR3 loop spans 17 amino acids. V shed 2 bases and J 5 bases; nucleotides not matched to a gene: 14. Germline V gene sequence: CDR1 SNHLY, CDR2 FYNNEI. CDR3 residues: CASSEPMAGVAGETQYF. The DNA for the CDR3 is TGTGCCAGCAGTGAACCTATGGCGGGAGTCGCGGGGGAGACCCAGTACTTC.

This clone was seen just once. The chain combines TRBV7-2 with TRBJ2-3; 12 bases agree with TRBD2. V lost 1 base, J lost 5 bases, and 7 bases stayed unmatched. The germline gives CDR1 SGHTA, CDR2 FQGNSA. The CDR3 length is 17 residues. CDR3 bases: TGTGCCAGCAGCTTAGTGGCTAGCGGGGGGGTTCAAGATACGCAGTATTTT. It specifies CASSLVASGGVQDTQYF.